The 20 T cell receptor beta chains listed next were all sequenced from one sample in a study of T-cell memory formation after mild COVID-19. TCRdb re-derived calls from the 5' RACE reads in MiXCR, one entry per CDR3 protein. The sample has about 340,000 distinct CDR3 sequences; approximately 13% are singletons. Material: PBMCs or a T cell subset sorted from them (not recorded which). The receptors stem from a man aged 18 to 29 who had mild COVID-19 (a few samples of this study predate the infection). Cell type and time point are not known.

This clonotype was observed a handful of times. The chain carries TRBV4-3 and TRBJ2-1; tentative D call: TRBD1 (6 bases). Germline V gene data show CDR1 as LGHNA and CDR2 as YSLEER. The V end lost 0 bases, the J end lost 7 bases, and 10 bases lay between the germline ends. The length of the CDR3 is 14 residues. DNA for the CDR3: TGCGCCAGCAGCCAAGACACAGGGATAAATGAGCAGTTCTTC. Translation gives CASSQDTGINEQFF.

There are a few counts of this clonotype. The chain has TRBV7-9 and TRBJ2-5; 7 nucleotides align to TRBD2. The germline V gene has CDR1 SEHNR and CDR2 FQNEAQ (reference sequence). The CDR3 sequence is 14 residues long. The V and J ends lost 4 bases and 4 bases, in that order; junction bases with no gene match: 6. For the CDR3, the DNA is TGTGCCAGCAGCTCGCGGACTAGAACAGAGACCCAGTACTTC. Its translation: CASSSRTRTETQYF.

This clonotype was observed a few times. The chain uses TRBV4-3 and TRBJ1-2; D perhaps matches TRBD1 (6 bases). Germline lookup yields CDR1 LGHNA and CDR2 YSLEER. This CDR3 region has 15 residues. Trimming removed 1 base at V and 3 bases at J, with 12 bases between. CDR3 in amino acids: CASSQALRGDYGYTF. The CDR3 DNA is TGCGCCAGCAGCCAAGCTCTCAGGGGAGACTATGGCTACACCTTC.

This clonotype was picked up a small number of times. One end of the junction varies from germline; a read error may be responsible. V gene TRBV7-7 combines with J gene TRBJ2-5; the match to TRBD1 covers 8 bases. The germline V gene encodes CDR1 SSHAT and CDR2 FNYEAQ (reference sequence). This CDR3 has 13 residues. CDR3 sequence: CASSLTGAETQYF. In nucleotides, the CDR3 is TGTGCTAGCAGCTTGACAGGGGCAGAGACCCAGTACTTC.

Only a few counts were recorded for this clonotype. V usage is TRBV6-5 and J usage is TRBJ1-1; 7 bases are shared with TRBD1. J was trimmed by 0 bases and V by 6 bases; bases with no gene match: 4. CDR1 and CDR2 (germline): MNHEY, SVGAGI. The length of the CDR3 is 14 residues. CDR3 sequence: CASSQGVMNTEAFF. The CDR3 DNA follows: TGTGCCAGCAGCCAGGGGGTCATGAACACTGAAGCTTTCTTT.

This rearrangement joins TRBV7-6 to TRBJ2-4; 9 nucleotides align to TRBD1. With V trimmed by 5 bases and J by 7 bases, 12 bases remained unmatched. Germline V gene lookup returns CDR1 SGHVS and CDR2 FNYEAQ. The CDR3 consists of 16 residues. This chain's CDR3 is CASSPGQGKSSNIQYF. In DNA, the CDR3 is TGTGCCAGCAGCCCTGGACAGGGGAAATCGTCGAACATTCAGTACTTC.

This clonotype was counted between two and nine times. The chain joins TRBV6-5 to TRBJ2-2; 7 bases agree with TRBD2. The CDR3 consists of 16 residues. V lost 7 bases and J lost 3; bases outside the gene matches: 11. The V gene's germline CDR1 is MNHEY and CDR2 SVGAGI. CDR3 sequence: CASTLAGGSYTGELFF. In nucleotides, the CDR3 is TGTGCCAGCACCTTGGCTGGCGGGAGTTACACCGGGGAGCTGTTTTTT.

The table lists this clonotype with a few counts. In DNA, the CDR3 is TGTGCCAGCAGGCGGACGACCGGCACCGCCGAGCAGTACTTC. It is translated as CASRRTTGTAEQYF. V usage is TRBV7-2 and J usage is TRBJ2-7, with D uncertain. This CDR3 has 14 residues. CDR1 SGHTA and CDR2 FQGNSA come from the germline V gene. Between the trimmed V and J ends, which lost 6 bases and 6 bases, there was a span of 18 bases.

This clonotype was found many times. This chain connects TRBV6-5 to TRBJ2-5, with D hard to call. Germline-derived CDR1 and CDR2 are MNHEY and SVGAGI. V shed 0 bases and J shed 2 bases, with 19 bases lying between them. CDR3 length: 18 residues. The CDR3 here is CASSYSLGLEQRQETQYF. The CDR3 DNA follows: TGTGCCAGCAGTTACTCCCTAGGGCTCGAACAGCGACAAGAGACCCAGTACTTC.

The chain links TRBV5-1 to TRBJ2-5; TRBD2 aligns across 10 bases. Unmatched junction bases numbered 6, after V lost 4 bases and J lost 0 bases. The germline V gene has CDR1 SGHRS and CDR2 YFSETQ. The length of the CDR3 is 16 residues. The CDR3 region is CASSGRSGGHQETQYF. CDR3 nucleotides: TGCGCCAGCAGCGGCCGTAGCGGGGGGCACCAAGAGACCCAGTACTTC.

This clonotype has just a few counts. This chain joins TRBV29-1 and TRBJ1-2, with TRBD1 matching 7 bases. The V gene end was trimmed by 4 bases and the J gene end by 4 bases; junction bases not matched to a gene: 12. This CDR3 spans 15 amino acids. CDR1 is SQVTM, CDR2 ANQGSEA, per germline. The CDR3 is CSVGAGGRGSYGYTF. The CDR3 DNA follows: TGCAGCGTTGGGGCAGGGGGTCGTGGTAGCTATGGCTACACCTTC.

This clonotype was seen a few times. The chain employs TRBV7-2 and TRBJ1-5, with D unresolved. Germline assignment: CDR1 SGHTA and CDR2 FQGNSA. V was cut by 6 bases and J by 6 bases, with 18 bases left in between. The CDR3 is 15 residues long. The CDR3 DNA is TGTGCCAGCAGGCTACTTTCAGGAGGGCCTCAGCCCCAGCATTTT. It encodes CASRLLSGGPQPQHF.

The chain's CDR3 is CSARSGLGETQYF. The DNA of the CDR3 is TGCAGTGCTAGAAGTGGACTTGGTGAGACCCAGTACTTC. This sequence joins TRBV20-1 and TRBJ2-5; TRBD2 is a possible D gene (5 bases). Germline CDR1 and CDR2: DFQATT and SNEGSKA (reference sequence). The V end was cut by 2 bases, the J end by 5 bases, with 12 bases between. CDR3 length equals 13 residues.

This rearrangement joins TRBV7-2 to TRBJ2-5; D could derive from TRBD1 or TRBD2 (6 bases each). The CDR3 has 16 residues. Trimming pared 0 bases from V and 2 bases from J, leaving 13 bases between. Germline CDR1 reads SGHTA; CDR2 reads FQGNSA. As DNA, the CDR3 is TGTGCCAGCAGCTTAGCCCCGGGGGCAGGGCAAGAGACCCAGTACTTC. This gives the protein CASSLAPGAGQETQYF.

This clonotype was detected only a few times. V gene TRBV12-3 or TRBV12-4 combines with J gene TRBJ2-3, with 8 bases lining up with TRBD1. CDR3 length: 14 amino acids. Trimming at V came to 6 bases and at J to 6 bases, leaving 8 bases not matched to a gene. This CDR3 reads CASSLMTGADTQYF. Written as DNA, the CDR3 is TGTGCCAGCAGCCTAATGACAGGGGCCGATACGCAGTATTTT.

This clonotype was seen at least ten times. The V gene is TRBV18, the J gene TRBJ2-4, with D hard to call. Germline values: CDR1 KGHSH, CDR2 LQKENI. Trimming took 3 bases from V and 0 from J, leaving 9 bases between them. The CDR3 totals 15 residues. CDR3 DNA: TGTGCCAGCTCACCCCTTGGGGTAGCCAAAAACATTCAGTACTTC. It yields the protein CASSPLGVAKNIQYF. The full variable domain, completed using reference TRBV18 and TRBJ2-4, is NAGVMQNPRHLVRRRGQEARLRCSPMKGHSHVYWYRQLPEEGLKFMVYLQKENIIDESGMPKERFSAEFPKEGPSILRIQQVVRGDSAAYFCASSPLGVAKNIQYFGAGTRLSVL.

This clonotype has ten or more counts. The chain uses TRBV7-2 and TRBJ1-1, with D uncertain. The CDR3 contains 14 residues. The V end lost 4 bases, the J end lost 6 bases, and 15 bases lay between the germline ends. From germline, CDR1 is SGHTA and CDR2 FQGNSA. For the CDR3, the DNA is TGTGCCAGCAGCTCGGTGATTATAAGCGCTGAAGCTTTCTTT. It codes for CASSSVIISAEAFF.

This clonotype appeared a few times. This CDR3 is CASSPKELAGGQSTDTQYF. Written as DNA, the CDR3 is TGTGCCAGCAGCCCAAAGGAACTAGCGGGGGGCCAAAGCACAGATACGCAGTATTTT. The chain couples TRBV4-2 to TRBJ2-3; 12 bases line up with TRBD2. V shed 4 bases and J 0 bases; nucleotides not matched to a gene: 11. The CDR3 runs 19 residues. Germline loops: CDR1 LGHNA, CDR2 YNFKEQ.

The rearrangement joins TRBV15 to TRBJ2-1; possible D gene TRBD2, 7 bases. CDR1 is LNHNV and CDR2 is YYDKDF in the germline V gene (reference sequence). V was clipped by 0 bases and J by 9 bases, with 18 bases between them. The CDR3 spans 16 residues. The CDR3 DNA is TGTGCCACCAGCAGAGAGTTTGCGGGGGCCTACGGTGAGCAGTTCTTC. Encoded protein: CATSREFAGAYGEQFF.

This clonotype was seen more than once but under ten times. The V call is TRBV28, the J call TRBJ2-7, with D possibly TRBD2 on 6 matching bases. Trimming cost V 6 bases and J 7 bases, with 13 bases left between them. The CDR3 is 12 amino acids. Germline CDR1 MDHEN, CDR2 SYDVKM. CDR3 bases: TGTGCCAGCAGGACGCGGGGCGATGAGCAGTACTTC. Protein: CASRTRGDEQYF.